One and the same sample provided the 32 T cell receptor beta chains below, sequenced in a study of blood T cell repertoires in COVID-19. Profiling relied on immunoSEQ multiplex PCR, and the TCRdb table lists in-frame clones only, not all of them. The table includes about 200,000 clones, 89% detected once. Specimen: PBMCs or T cells enriched from blood (not recorded which). The receptors come from a woman between 18 and 30 years old who had recovered from COVID-19.

The chain carries TRBV7-9 and TRBJ1-2, with a tentative D call TRBD1 (5 bases). V lost 4 bases, J lost 5 bases, and 17 bases lay in between. The germline CDR1 and CDR2 sequences are SEHNR and FQNEAQ (reference sequence). The CDR3 is 15 amino acids. CDR3 in amino acids: CASSSVKTDVYGYTF. Written as DNA, the CDR3 is TGTGCCAGCAGCTCGGTGAAGACAGACGTTTATGGCTACACCTTC.

This chain joins TRBV3-1 (or the pseudogene TRBV3-2) and TRBJ2-5; 12 bases fit TRBD2. The length of the CDR3 is 17 residues. J was trimmed by 4 bases and V by 0 bases; bases with no gene match: 6. The germline V gene encodes CDR1 LGHDT and CDR2 YNNKEL (reference sequence). Written as DNA, the CDR3 is TGTGCCAGCAGCCAAGAACCGACTAGCGGGGGTAGAGAGACCCAGTACTTC. Amino acid sequence: CASSQEPTSGGRETQYF.

The chain links TRBV5-1 to TRBJ1-1; 9 positions match TRBD1. V lost 3 bases to trimming and J lost 1 base; unmatched junction nucleotides: 4. Looked up from germline, CDR1 is SGHRS and CDR2 is YFSETQ. This CDR3 contains 15 residues. The CDR3 DNA reads TGCGCCAGCAGCTCGAAGACAGGGGGGAACACTGAAGCTTTCTTT. Translation: CASSSKTGGNTEAFF.

The rearrangement uses TRBV30 and TRBJ1-2; 7 nucleotides agree with TRBD1. The germline V gene has CDR1 GTSNPN and CDR2 SVGIG (reference sequence). V lost 5 bases and J lost 4; bases outside the gene matches: 7. The CDR3 loop spans 13 amino acids. The CDR3 protein is CAWGQEATYGYTF. The CDR3 bases are TGTGCCTGGGGACAGGAAGCCACCTATGGCTACACCTTC.

In its sample, this clone ranks as medium-sized. J is TRBJ2-5 and V is TRBV30; 7 bases align to TRBD2. J lost 1 base, V lost 2 bases, and 10 bases had no gene match. Germline V CDR1 and CDR2: GTSNPN, SVGIG (reference sequence). This CDR3 spans 16 amino acids. CDR3 residues: CAWSPRTRGVQETQYF. Written as DNA, the CDR3 is TGTGCCTGGAGTCCAAGGACTAGAGGGGTCCAAGAGACCCAGTACTTC.

The chain has TRBV4-1 and TRBJ2-3, with D perhaps matching TRBD2 (5 bases). Germline V gene lookup returns CDR1 MGHRA and CDR2 YSYEKL. Between the trimmed V and J ends, which lost 3 bases and 0 bases, there was a span of 7 bases. There are 14 residues in the CDR3. This chain's CDR3 is CASSQEDSTDTQYF. CDR3 DNA sequence: TGCGCCAGCAGCCAGGAGGATAGCACAGATACGCAGTATTTT.

This clone was counted a single time. V usage is TRBV4-2 and J usage is TRBJ2-7; 10 nucleotides match TRBD2. The CDR3 has 16 residues. Germline V gene lookup returns CDR1 LGHNA and CDR2 YNFKEQ. V lost 0 bases, J lost 5 bases, and 7 bases stayed unmatched. The CDR3 sequence: CASSQDRSGGANEQYF. The CDR3, as DNA: TGTGCCAGCAGCCAAGATAGGAGCGGGGGGGCAAACGAGCAGTACTTC.

The genes are TRBV19 and TRBJ2-3; TRBD1 matches at 9 bases. This CDR3 has 15 amino acids. The V and J ends lost 4 bases and 6 bases, in that order; junction bases with no gene match: 8. CDR1 and CDR2 from the germline V gene are LNHDA and SQIVND (reference sequence). The CDR3 DNA follows: TGTGCCAGTAGTAATACAGGGGGCCGGGGGGATACGCAGTATTTT. This sequence encodes CASSNTGGRGDTQYF.

This sequence joins TRBV28 and TRBJ2-4, with TRBD1 matching over 7 bases. J was trimmed by 6 bases and V by 2 bases; bases with no gene match: 7. This CDR3 is built from 15 residues. The germline gives CDR1 MDHEN, CDR2 SYDVKM. The CDR3 DNA is TGTGCCAGCAGTTTAAGCCAGGGGGTTTCAAACATTCAGTACTTC. Translated, it gives CASSLSQGVSNIQYF.

J is TRBJ1-1 and V is TRBV12-5; 7 nucleotides align to TRBD1. The ends lost 5 bases at V and 4 bases at J; junction bases unmatched: 7. Germline V gene sequence: CDR1 LGHNT, CDR2 FRNRAP. This CDR3 spans 14 amino acids. The CDR3 DNA follows: TGTGCTAGTGGTCCAAGGGGGCTGGGCACTGAAGCTTTCTTT. Translated: CASGPRGLGTEAFF.

CDR3 region: CASSLSGTGGSGANVLTF. The DNA for the CDR3 is TGTGCCAGCAGTTTATCTGGGACAGGGGGTTCTGGGGCCAACGTCCTGACTTTC. The chain uses TRBV28 and TRBJ2-6; 11 bases fit TRBD1. The CDR3 runs to 18 residues. With V trimmed by 1 base and J by 1 base, 3 bases remained unmatched. Germline loops: CDR1 MDHEN, CDR2 SYDVKM. Combining the CDR3 with reference TRBV28 and TRBJ2-6 gives the whole variable domain DVKVTQSSRYLVKRTGEKVFLECVQDMDHENMFWYRQDPGLGLRLIYFSYDVKMKEKGDIPEGYSVSREKKERFSLILESASTNQTSMYLCASSLSGTGGSGANVLTFGAGSRLTVL.

This chain connects TRBV7-2 to TRBJ1-5, with 7 bases matching TRBD1. J lost 4 bases, V lost 5 bases, and 2 bases had no gene match. Germline CDR1 is SGHTA and CDR2 is FQGNSA. The CDR3 spans 13 residues. The CDR3 region is CASSPGGNQPQHF. The CDR3 region has the DNA TGTGCCAGCAGCCCAGGGGGAAATCAGCCCCAGCATTTT.

This chain links TRBV4-2 with TRBJ2-5, with 7 nucleotides matching TRBD2. The CDR3 sequence is 19 residues long. J gave up 6 bases and V 0 bases, and 19 bases lay outside the gene matches. Germline values: CDR1 LGHNA, CDR2 YNFKEQ. CDR3 in DNA: TGTGCCAGCAGCCAAGATAGGCGACTGAGGGGAGCGGGGCAGAAGACCCAGTACTTC. This encodes CASSQDRRLRGAGQKTQYF.

The chain joins TRBV10-2 to TRBJ1-6, with D perhaps matching TRBD1 (6 bases). V was shortened by 2 bases and J by 10 bases, with 24 bases between the two germline ends. The germline CDR1 and CDR2 sequences are WSHSY and SAAADI. CDR3 size: 18 residues. As DNA, the CDR3 is TGCGCCAGCAGTGAGCCACACCCTCAGGGGCGTATAAACTCACCCCTCCACTTT. Its translation is CASSEPHPQGRINSPLHF.

The V and J genes are TRBV28 and TRBJ1-6; 7 bases match TRBD1. Germline CDR1 and CDR2: MDHEN and SYDVKM. Trimming took 7 bases from V and 1 from J; bases not matched to a gene: 7. The CDR3 runs 16 residues. The CDR3 reads CASTLEGASYNSPLHF. The CDR3 region has the DNA TGTGCCAGCACCCTTGAGGGGGCATCCTATAATTCACCCCTCCACTTT.

The chain links TRBV4-1 to TRBJ2-3, with a possible D match to TRBD1 (6 bases). Trimming took 1 base from V and 2 from J, leaving 13 bases between them. Germline lookup yields CDR1 MGHRA and CDR2 YSYEKL. The CDR3 spans 16 residues. The DNA for the CDR3 is TGCGCCAGCAGCCAAGCCCCACAGGGCAACACAGATACGCAGTATTTT. This gives the protein CASSQAPQGNTDTQYF.

The genes are TRBV20-1 and TRBJ1-1; 7 nucleotides match TRBD1. The V segment lost 4 bases and the J segment 10 bases; nucleotides outside the gene matches: 6. The CDR3 contains 11 residues. Germline values: CDR1 DFQATT, CDR2 SNEGSKA (reference sequence). In nucleotides, the CDR3 is TGCAGTGCTACGCAGGGGGTAGGAGCTTTCTTT. It codes for CSATQGVGAFF.

The chain employs TRBV28 and TRBJ2-3; D is undetermined. This CDR3 has 15 amino acids. With 4 bases removed from V and 4 bases from J, the gap between germline ends came to 15 bases. Germline V gives CDR1 MDHEN, CDR2 SYDVKM. The CDR3 DNA reads TGTGCCAGCAGTTCCTATGAAAGCTTTGCAGATACGCAGTATTTT. This translates into CASSSYESFADTQYF.

This sequence joins TRBV2 and TRBJ2-7, with D unclear. The CDR3 totals 14 residues. V lost 2 bases, J lost 6 bases, and 14 bases lay in between. CDR1 and CDR2 from the germline V gene are SNHLY and FYNNEI. The CDR3 protein is CASSELLERSEQYF. CDR3 nucleotides: TGTGCCAGCAGTGAATTGCTTGAAAGGAGCGAGCAGTACTTC.

Concerning this clone itself: No conserved phenylalanine or tryptophan is present at the end of the CDR3, so a read error is the likely explanation. The DNA is omitted, as the CDR3 cannot be located on it reliably, and the CDR3 follows TCRdb's listing. Here the CDR3 reads CASSTRVGPLFL. The genes are TRBV12-3 or TRBV12-4 and TRBJ1-2. The CDR3 adds up to 12 amino acids, both ends counted.

The V and J genes are TRBV6-5 and TRBJ2-7; a weak D match, TRBD2 (6 bases). Germline V gives CDR1 MNHEY, CDR2 SVGAGI. The CDR3 totals 12 residues. With 11 bases removed from V and 0 bases from J, the gap between germline ends came to 11 bases. CDR3 sequence (DNA): TGTGCCTCCGGGGGTGCCTCCTACGAGCAGTACTTC. This encodes CASGGASYEQYF.

The rearrangement links TRBV7-8 to TRBJ1-1; tentative D call: TRBD1 (5 bases). Germline V gene data show CDR1 as SGHVS and CDR2 as FQNEAQ. The CDR3 sequence is 16 residues long. Trimming cost V 1 base and J 1 base, with 13 bases left between them. CDR3 DNA: TGTGCCAGCAGCTTAGTCGGGGGTGCCTCGAACACTGAAGCTTTCTTT. Its translation is CASSLVGGASNTEAFF.

The V gene is TRBV19, the J gene TRBJ1-5; D might be TRBD1 (6 bases). This CDR3 region has 16 residues. From germline, CDR1 is LNHDA and CDR2 SQIVND (reference sequence). V was shortened by 3 bases and J by 5 bases, with 17 bases between the two germline ends. CDR3 sequence: CASSITTGQHDQPQHF. CDR3 nucleotide sequence: TGTGCCAGTAGTATCACTACCGGACAGCATGATCAGCCCCAGCATTTT. Variable domain in full (rest from reference TRBV19 and TRBJ1-5): DGGITQSPKYLFRKEGQNVTLSCEQNLNHDAMYWYRQDPGQGLRLIYYSQIVNDFQKGDIAEGYSVSREKKESFPLTVTSAQKNPTAFYLCASSITTGQHDQPQHFGDGTRLSIL.

The chain uses TRBV27 and TRBJ2-3; D unresolved. Looked up from germline, CDR1 is MNHEY and CDR2 is SMNVEV (reference sequence). CDR3 length: 14 amino acids. V gave up 1 base and J gave up 1 base, with 6 bases separating them. The CDR3, as DNA: TGTGCCAGCAGTTTATTTCCTGGCACAGATACGCAGTATTTT. Translating gives CASSLFPGTDTQYF.

V usage is TRBV28 and J usage is TRBJ2-3; TRBD2 might be the D (6 bases). The germline CDR1 and CDR2 sequences are MDHEN and SYDVKM. CDR3 length: 16 residues. V was clipped by 4 bases and J by 7 bases, with 21 bases between them. In DNA, the CDR3 is TGTGCCAGCAGTTCGCCGTCCCTGGGGGGTTCGAATACGCAGTATTTT. Translated: CASSSPSLGGSNTQYF.

This rearrangement joins TRBV7-9 to TRBJ1-4; TRBD1 agrees at 11 bases. CDR3 length: 16 amino acids. CDR1 and CDR2 (germline): SEHNR, FQNEAQ (reference sequence). V shed 6 bases and J 0 bases; nucleotides not matched to a gene: 3. The CDR3 region has the DNA TGTGCCAGCAGGTCGGGACAGGGGGCAACTAATGAAAAACTGTTTTTT. Translation: CASRSGQGATNEKLFF. The full variable domain, its missing parts supplied by reference TRBV7-9 and TRBJ1-4, is DTGVSQNPRHKITKRGQNVTFRCDPISEHNRLYWYRQTLGQGPEFLTYFQNEAQLEKSRLLSDRFSAERPKGSFSTLEIQRTEQGDSAMYLCASRSGQGATNEKLFFGSGTQLSVL.

The CDR3 DNA is TGCGCCAGCAGCCTGCCGGGGCGGGGGGCTTTCTTT. This encodes CASSLPGRGAFF. The chain combines TRBV4-1 with TRBJ1-1; D perhaps matches TRBD1 (5 bases). The length of the CDR3 is 12 residues. The V and J ends lost 4 bases and 11 bases respectively, with 14 bases between them. Germline-derived CDR1 and CDR2 are MGHRA and YSYEKL.

Notes on this clone: Mismatch with germline at one junction end may stem from a read error. The chain uses TRBV5-4 and TRBJ1-3; unclear D gene. The germline V gene encodes CDR1 SGHNT and CDR2 YYREEE (reference sequence). This CDR3 region has 12 residues. CDR3 sequence: CASSLRGNTMYF. The CDR3 bases are TGTGCCAGCAGCCTGCGAGGAAACACCATGTATTTT.

V is TRBV5-1 and J is TRBJ2-7; D is possibly TRBD1 (5 bases). This CDR3 comprises 13 residues. Trimming shortened V by 6 bases and J by 0 bases, and 10 bases separated the two germline ends. CDR1 and CDR2 (germline): SGHRS, YFSETQ. The CDR3, as DNA: TGCGCCAGCACCTCCAGGGACTCCTACGAGCAGTACTTC. The encoded protein is CASTSRDSYEQYF.

V and J are TRBV27 and TRBJ1-6; TRBD1 matches 8 bases. CDR1 MNHEY and CDR2 SMNVEV come from the germline V gene (reference sequence). The length of the CDR3 is 14 residues. J gave up 7 bases and V 4 bases, and 3 bases lay outside the gene matches. CDR3 residues: CASSWDRINSPLHF. CDR3 coding DNA: TGTGCCAGCAGTTGGGACAGGATCAATTCACCCCTCCACTTT.

The chain has TRBV5-6 and TRBJ2-4, with D maybe TRBD1 (5 bases). CDR3 length: 16 amino acids. Germline V gives CDR1 SGHDT, CDR2 YYEEEE. Trimming removed 4 bases at V and 0 bases at J, with 14 bases between. CDR3 sequence (DNA): TGTGCCAGCAGCAGAGACAGACTTCTAGCCAAAAACATTCAGTACTTC. This sequence encodes CASSRDRLLAKNIQYF.

This sequence joins TRBV5-8 and TRBJ1-2; 7 bases match TRBD1. The germline V gene has CDR1 SGHTS and CDR2 YDEGEE. The length of the CDR3 is 15 residues. The V and J ends lost 5 bases and 6 bases, in that order; junction bases with no gene match: 13. CDR3 coding DNA: TGTGCCAGCAGTTACCAGACAGGGCTGGGGGATGGCTACACCTTC. Translating it yields CASSYQTGLGDGYTF.